This is a list of T cell receptor beta chains from one sample in a study of T-cell memory formation after mild COVID-19. TCRdb itself ran the 5' RACE reads through MiXCR, one entry per CDR3 protein. The table lists approximately 250,000 distinct CDR3 sequences, around 15% of them singletons. The sample consisted of PBMCs or a T cell subset sorted from them (not recorded which). These receptors were obtained from a man aged 18 to 30 who had mild COVID-19 (a few samples of this study predate the infection). Cell type and time point are not known. Each CDR3 is given with its conserved first and last residue. The D gene is left open where the match is weak. A clone size is listed for some rows: how often the clone was seen (once, few, many), or a class if it is expanded.

clone_size: few
d_call: .
j_call: TRBJ1-2
v_call: TRBV6-5
cdr3_nt: TGTGCCAGCAGTTACAACTACCGGGACAACTATGGCTACACCTTC
cdr3_aa: CASSYNYRDNYGYTF

clone_size: few
d_call: .
j_call: TRBJ2-3
v_call: TRBV9
cdr3_nt: TGTGCCAGCAGCGTAGGAGGGCTGTTAATCACAGATACGCAGTATTTT
cdr3_aa: CASSVGGLLITDTQYF

clone_size: few
d_call: .
j_call: TRBJ2-6
v_call: TRBV7-3
cdr3_nt: TGTGCCAGCCGAGGTCCCGGGGCCAACGTCCTGACTTTC
cdr3_aa: CASRGPGANVLTF

clone_size: .
d_call: TRBD2
j_call: TRBJ2-1
v_call: TRBV12-3/TRBV12-4
cdr3_nt: TGTGCCAGCAGTTTTGGTAGCGGGGGGGACCCTGAGCAGTTCTTC
cdr3_aa: CASSFGSGGDPEQFF

clone_size: .
d_call: .
j_call: TRBJ1-4
v_call: TRBV29-1
cdr3_nt: TGCAGCGTCCGGGCTCGGGGGGATGAAAAACTGTTTTTT
cdr3_aa: CSVRARGDEKLFF

clone_size: .
d_call: .
j_call: TRBJ1-2
v_call: TRBV20-1
cdr3_nt: TGCAGTGCGGCGGGGGTTTGGGGCTACACCTTC
cdr3_aa: CSAAGVWGYTF

clone_size: .
d_call: .
j_call: TRBJ1-5
v_call: TRBV12-3/TRBV12-4
cdr3_nt: TGTGCCAGCGCCCTTTTATGGGGGGCCGGTCAGCCCCAGCATTTT
cdr3_aa: CASALLWGAGQPQHF

clone_size: .
d_call: .
j_call: TRBJ1-1
v_call: TRBV9
cdr3_nt: TGTGCCAGCAGCGTAGAGGGGGAGGTGAACACTGAAGCTTTCTTT
cdr3_aa: CASSVEGEVNTEAFF

clone_size: .
d_call: .
j_call: TRBJ1-2
v_call: TRBV10-3
cdr3_nt: TGTGCCATCAGTGAAGTGGGAGGGAGTGAAAACTATGGCTACACCTTC
cdr3_aa: CAISEVGGSENYGYTF

clone_size: few
d_call: .
j_call: TRBJ1-4
v_call: TRBV7-9
cdr3_nt: TGTGCCAGCAGCTCTCACTTACTGAAGACCCCTGCAACTAATGAAAAACTGTTTTTT
cdr3_aa: CASSSHLLKTPATNEKLFF

clone_size: .
d_call: .
j_call: TRBJ1-2
v_call: TRBV12-3/TRBV12-4
cdr3_nt: TGTGCCAGCAGCCGCCCTCCAGGGGCCGGCTACACCTTC
cdr3_aa: CASSRPPGAGYTF

clone_size: few
d_call: .
j_call: TRBJ1-3
v_call: TRBV7-9
cdr3_nt: TGTGCCAGCAGTTCTTCAGGGGCTGGAAACACCATATATTTT
cdr3_aa: CASSSSGAGNTIYF

clone_size: .
d_call: TRBD2
j_call: TRBJ2-7
v_call: TRBV11-2
cdr3_nt: TGTGCCAGCAGCTCGGCGGGGGTCTACGAGCAGTACTTC
cdr3_aa: CASSSAGVYEQYF

clone_size: few
d_call: .
j_call: TRBJ1-2
v_call: TRBV10-3
cdr3_nt: TGTGCCATCAGTGTGATTTCGGAGGAACTTTGGGATGGCTACACCTTC
cdr3_aa: CAISVISEELWDGYTF

clone_size: few
d_call: .
j_call: TRBJ2-3
v_call: TRBV4-3
cdr3_nt: TGCGCCAGCAGCCAAGGCGGCAGGGGTAACACAGATACGCAGTATTTT
cdr3_aa: CASSQGGRGNTDTQYF

clone_size: few
d_call: TRBD1
j_call: TRBJ2-5
v_call: TRBV20-1
cdr3_nt: TGCAGTGCTAGATTAACAGGGGGCTGGGAGACCCAGTACTTC
cdr3_aa: CSARLTGGWETQYF

clone_size: .
d_call: TRBD1
j_call: TRBJ1-6
v_call: TRBV7-9
cdr3_nt: TGTGCCAGCAGCAGAACAGGGGGCGCGAATTCACCCCTCCACTTT
cdr3_aa: CASSRTGGANSPLHF

clone_size: few
d_call: .
j_call: TRBJ2-1
v_call: TRBV9
cdr3_nt: TGTGCCAGCAGCGTAGAGCCCCGCTATGAGCAGTTCTTC
cdr3_aa: CASSVEPRYEQFF

clone_size: few
d_call: .
j_call: TRBJ1-3
v_call: TRBV7-6
cdr3_nt: TGTGCCAGCAGCTTAAACAGGCTTTTCTCTGGAAACACCATATATTTT
cdr3_aa: CASSLNRLFSGNTIYF

clone_size: .
d_call: .
j_call: TRBJ1-5
v_call: TRBV7-8
cdr3_nt: TGTGCCAGCAGCGCCTTTAATCAGCCCCAGCATTTT
cdr3_aa: CASSAFNQPQHF

clone_size: .
d_call: .
j_call: TRBJ1-1
v_call: TRBV27
cdr3_nt: TGTGCCAGCAGGATATTGTCAGCGAACACTGAAGCTTTCTTT
cdr3_aa: CASRILSANTEAFF

clone_size: few
d_call: TRBD1
j_call: TRBJ1-1
v_call: TRBV7-2
cdr3_nt: TGTGCCAGCAGCTTCACAGGGGTTTCAGGGACTGAAGCTTTCTTT
cdr3_aa: CASSFTGVSGTEAFF

clone_size: .
d_call: .
j_call: TRBJ2-3
v_call: TRBV4-3
cdr3_nt: TGCGCCAGCAGCCAAGTCCCAGGGAGCACAGATACGCAGTATTTT
cdr3_aa: CASSQVPGSTDTQYF

clone_size: few
d_call: .
j_call: TRBJ1-4
v_call: TRBV20-1
cdr3_nt: TGCAGTGCGACGGACAGAAATGAAAAACTGTTTTTT
cdr3_aa: CSATDRNEKLFF

clone_size: .
d_call: .
j_call: TRBJ1-2
v_call: TRBV20-1
cdr3_nt: TGCAGTGCTAGAGATTTGGGGCAGGGAGGTTACTATGGCTACACCTTC
cdr3_aa: CSARDLGQGGYYGYTF

clone_size: .
d_call: TRBD2
j_call: TRBJ2-2
v_call: TRBV11-2
cdr3_nt: TGTGCCAGCAGCCCAGGGCGGGGGAGCGGGCCGCGAACCGGGGAGCTGTTTTTT
cdr3_aa: CASSPGRGSGPRTGELFF

clone_size: .
d_call: .
j_call: TRBJ2-4
v_call: TRBV5-1
cdr3_nt: TGCGCCAGCAGCTTGGAGGGCTGGTTCCAGTACTTC
cdr3_aa: CASSLEGWFQYF

clone_size: many
d_call: .
j_call: TRBJ2-1
v_call: TRBV7-2
cdr3_nt: TGTGCCAGCAGCACCGGGACAAGTACCTACAATGAGCAGTTCTTC
cdr3_aa: CASSTGTSTYNEQFF

clone_size: few
d_call: .
j_call: TRBJ2-3
v_call: TRBV4-1
cdr3_nt: TGCGCCAGCAGCCCCCACTGGCGGGGCGGTGAAGATACGCAGTATTTT
cdr3_aa: CASSPHWRGGEDTQYF

clone_size: .
d_call: TRBD1
j_call: TRBJ2-7
v_call: TRBV5-1
cdr3_nt: TGCGCCAGCAGCCTCGGGACAGGGGGAGAGCCGTACTTC
cdr3_aa: CASSLGTGGEPYF

clone_size: .
d_call: TRBD1
j_call: TRBJ1-1
v_call: TRBV7-2
cdr3_nt: TGTGCCAGCAGCTTCCCCTCGACAGGGGTGAACACTGAAGCTTTCTTT
cdr3_aa: CASSFPSTGVNTEAFF

clone_size: few
d_call: TRBD1
j_call: TRBJ2-4
v_call: TRBV7-2
cdr3_nt: TGTGCCAGCAGCCCCTGGACAGGGGTAGCCAAAAACATTCAGTACTTC
cdr3_aa: CASSPWTGVAKNIQYF

clone_size: .
d_call: TRBD1
j_call: TRBJ1-1
v_call: TRBV6-1
cdr3_nt: TGTGCCAGCAGTGAATACAGGGGAGACACTGAAGCTTTCTTT
cdr3_aa: CASSEYRGDTEAFF

clone_size: .
d_call: .
j_call: TRBJ1-5
v_call: TRBV7-2
cdr3_nt: TGTGCCAGCAGCTCCTTCGATCAGCCCCAGCATTTT
cdr3_aa: CASSSFDQPQHF

clone_size: many
d_call: TRBD1
j_call: TRBJ1-3
v_call: TRBV6-5
cdr3_nt: TGTGCCAGCAGTCAGGGGACAGGAGACTACTCTGGAAACACCATATATTTT
cdr3_aa: CASSQGTGDYSGNTIYF

clone_size: .
d_call: .
j_call: TRBJ1-1
v_call: TRBV6-2/TRBV6-3
cdr3_nt: TGTGCCAGCAGTTACCTCATAATCACTGAAGCTTTCTTT
cdr3_aa: CASSYLIITEAFF

clone_size: .
d_call: TRBD1
j_call: TRBJ1-1
v_call: TRBV7-6
cdr3_nt: TGTGCCAGCAGCCATCGGACAGGGATGCACACTGAAGCTTTCTTT
cdr3_aa: CASSHRTGMHTEAFF

clone_size: few
d_call: .
j_call: TRBJ1-6
v_call: TRBV3-1
cdr3_nt: TGTGCCAGCAGCCAAGGGACGCGGAATTCACCCCTCCACTTT
cdr3_aa: CASSQGTRNSPLHF

clone_size: few
d_call: .
j_call: TRBJ2-7
v_call: TRBV7-2
cdr3_nt: TGTGCCAGCAGCTTAGAAGGGAGTACTTACGAGCAGTACTTC
cdr3_aa: CASSLEGSTYEQYF

clone_size: .
d_call: TRBD1
j_call: TRBJ1-2
v_call: TRBV7-2
cdr3_nt: TGTGCCAGCAGCCCTAGGCAGGGGGGAGGCTACACCTTC
cdr3_aa: CASSPRQGGGYTF

clone_size: .
d_call: TRBD1
j_call: TRBJ1-1
v_call: TRBV25-1
cdr3_nt: TGTGCCAGCAGTGACCCCGGGACAGACCGGCGATGTTTT
cdr3_aa: CASSDPGTDRRCF

clone_size: .
d_call: TRBD2
j_call: TRBJ2-3
v_call: TRBV2
cdr3_nt: TGTGCCAGCAGTTCCCTGGGACTAGTGGCGCAGTATTTT
cdr3_aa: CASSSLGLVAQYF

clone_size: few
d_call: TRBD2
j_call: TRBJ2-5
v_call: TRBV12-3/TRBV12-4
cdr3_nt: TGTGCCAGCAGTGACGGGGGTAGCGGGGGACAAGAGACCCAGTACTTC
cdr3_aa: CASSDGGSGGQETQYF

clone_size: .
d_call: TRBD1
j_call: TRBJ1-5
v_call: TRBV7-8
cdr3_nt: TGTGCCAGCAGCTTAGGACAGGGGGCAGGTCAGCCCCAGCATTTT
cdr3_aa: CASSLGQGAGQPQHF

clone_size: .
d_call: TRBD1
j_call: TRBJ2-4
v_call: TRBV15
cdr3_nt: TGTGCCACCAGCAGGGGGGACAGGGAATCAGCCAAAAACATTCAGTACTTC
cdr3_aa: CATSRGDRESAKNIQYF

clone_size: many
d_call: .
j_call: TRBJ2-5
v_call: TRBV20-1
cdr3_nt: TGCAGTGGGGGGGCAGGAAACCAAGAGACCCAGTACTTC
cdr3_aa: CSGGAGNQETQYF

clone_size: .
d_call: .
j_call: TRBJ2-2
v_call: TRBV7-2
cdr3_nt: TGTGCCAGCAGCCACGGACTGGGTGGGGCCGGGGAGCTGTTTTTT
cdr3_aa: CASSHGLGGAGELFF

clone_size: .
d_call: .
j_call: TRBJ2-3
v_call: TRBV6-6
cdr3_nt: TGTGCCAGCAGTCTCCTCGCCTGGGAGACAGATACGCAGTATTTT
cdr3_aa: CASSLLAWETDTQYF

clone_size: few
d_call: .
j_call: TRBJ1-2
v_call: TRBV7-2
cdr3_nt: TGTGCCAGCAGCTTAGGACAGTCAATCGATGGCTACACCTTC
cdr3_aa: CASSLGQSIDGYTF

clone_size: many
d_call: TRBD1
j_call: TRBJ1-3
v_call: TRBV6-5
cdr3_nt: TGTGCCAGCAGTTACCGAGGTTTCGGCGGGGACAGGACTTTT
cdr3_aa: CASSYRGFGGDRTF

clone_size: .
d_call: .
j_call: TRBJ2-4
v_call: TRBV19
cdr3_nt: TGTGCCAGTAGTATGGAGAGGGATGGGGGTGGATGGGGCCCTGGTATTCAGTACTTC
cdr3_aa: CASSMERDGGGWGPGIQYF

clone_size: many
d_call: .
j_call: TRBJ1-4
v_call: TRBV7-2
cdr3_nt: TGTGCCAGCAGCCCCCCGGCGGGACTAACTAATGAAAAACTGTTTTTT
cdr3_aa: CASSPPAGLTNEKLFF

clone_size: .
d_call: TRBD1
j_call: TRBJ1-5
v_call: TRBV19
cdr3_nt: TGTGCCAGTGGGGACAGGGTCAATCAGCCCCAGCATTTT
cdr3_aa: CASGDRVNQPQHF

clone_size: few
d_call: .
j_call: TRBJ1-5
v_call: TRBV4-1
cdr3_nt: TGCGCCAGCAGCCAAGTTGCCAGGGCCGATCAGCCCCAGCATTTT
cdr3_aa: CASSQVARADQPQHF